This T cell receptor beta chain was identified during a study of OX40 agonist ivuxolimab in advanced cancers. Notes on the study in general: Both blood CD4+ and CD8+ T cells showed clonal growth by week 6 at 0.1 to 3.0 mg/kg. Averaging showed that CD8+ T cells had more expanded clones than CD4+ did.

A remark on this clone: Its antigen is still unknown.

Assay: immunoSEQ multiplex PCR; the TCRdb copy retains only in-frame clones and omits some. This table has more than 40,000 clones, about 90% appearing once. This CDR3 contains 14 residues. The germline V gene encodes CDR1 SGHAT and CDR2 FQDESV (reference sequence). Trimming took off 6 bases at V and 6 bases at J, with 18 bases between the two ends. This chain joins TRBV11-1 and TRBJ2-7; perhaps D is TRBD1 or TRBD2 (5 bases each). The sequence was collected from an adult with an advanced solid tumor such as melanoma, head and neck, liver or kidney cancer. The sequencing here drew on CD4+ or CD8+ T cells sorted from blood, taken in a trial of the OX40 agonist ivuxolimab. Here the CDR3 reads CASRGPLEGLEQYF. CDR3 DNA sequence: TGTGCCAGCAGGGGACCTCTAGAGGGGCTCGAGCAGTACTTC.